The present entry profiles one T cell receptor (beta chain) with its context. Repertoires were generated with immunoSEQ multiplex PCR, while TCRdb's copy carries only in-frame clones and drops some. The table lists about 180,000 clones, about 84% of them singletons. This sample was taken from a study of blood T cell repertoires in COVID-19. Deletions cut 0 bases from V and 1 base from J, with 12 bases between. CDR3 length equals 16 residues. Germline CDR1 LGHNA, CDR2 YNFKEQ. The specimen sequenced was peripheral blood. The gene calls are TRBV4-2 and TRBJ1-1; a possible D gene is TRBD1 (6 bases). The clonotype was recovered from a human donor in a cohort sampled during active COVID-19. The CDR3 DNA follows: TGTGCCAGCAGCCAAGATGGCATCAGGGGGAACACTGAAGCTTTCTTT. Protein: CASSQDGIRGNTEAFF.